In this sample, the clone carrying this T cell receptor (beta chain) turned up once. Germline loops: CDR1 ENHRY, CDR2 SYGVKD. The CDR3 is 13 amino acids. Clones were read by immunoSEQ multiplex PCR, and TCRdb kept only the in-frame ones, dropping some. The profile covers about 250,000 clones, with roughly nine tenths appearing a single time and over 2% taken by the ten largest. This entry is derived from a study of blood T cell repertoires in COVID-19. Source material: PBMCs or T cells enriched from blood (not recorded which). This sequence was found in a woman younger than 30 who had recovered from COVID-19. The chain recombines TRBV10-3 with TRBJ1-2; no clear D gene. The CDR3 protein is CASNGESNYGYTF. The CDR3 DNA is TGTGCAAGTAACGGGGAGTCTAACTATGGCTACACCTTC.